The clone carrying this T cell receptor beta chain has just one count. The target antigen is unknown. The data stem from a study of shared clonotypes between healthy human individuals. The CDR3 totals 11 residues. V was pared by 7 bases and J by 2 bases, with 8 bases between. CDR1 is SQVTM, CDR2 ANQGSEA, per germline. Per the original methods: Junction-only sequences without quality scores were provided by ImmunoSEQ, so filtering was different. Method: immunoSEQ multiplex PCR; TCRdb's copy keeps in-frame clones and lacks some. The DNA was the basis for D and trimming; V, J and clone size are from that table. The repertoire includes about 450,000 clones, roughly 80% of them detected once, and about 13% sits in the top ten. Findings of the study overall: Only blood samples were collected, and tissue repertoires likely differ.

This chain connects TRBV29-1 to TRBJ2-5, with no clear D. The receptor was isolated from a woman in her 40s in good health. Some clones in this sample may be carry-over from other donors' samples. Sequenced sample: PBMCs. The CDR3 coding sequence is TGCAGCGCCGGGCCACAAGAGACCCAGTACTTC. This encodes CSAGPQETQYF.